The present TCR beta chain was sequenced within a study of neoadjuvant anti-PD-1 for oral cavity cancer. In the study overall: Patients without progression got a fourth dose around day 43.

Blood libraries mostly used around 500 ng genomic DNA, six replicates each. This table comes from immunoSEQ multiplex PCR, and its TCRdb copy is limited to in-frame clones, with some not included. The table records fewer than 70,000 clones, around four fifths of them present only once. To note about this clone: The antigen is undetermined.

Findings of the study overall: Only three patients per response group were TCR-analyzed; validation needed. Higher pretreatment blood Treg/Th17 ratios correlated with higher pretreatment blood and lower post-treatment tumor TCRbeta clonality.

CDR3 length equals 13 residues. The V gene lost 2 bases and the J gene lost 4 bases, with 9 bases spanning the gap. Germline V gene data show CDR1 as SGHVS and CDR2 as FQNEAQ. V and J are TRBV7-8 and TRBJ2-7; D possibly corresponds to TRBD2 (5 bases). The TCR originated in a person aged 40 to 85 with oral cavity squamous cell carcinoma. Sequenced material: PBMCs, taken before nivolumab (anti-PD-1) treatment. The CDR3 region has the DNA TGTGCCAGCAGCTTATCCGGGATGTACGAGCAGTACTTC. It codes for CASSLSGMYEQYF.